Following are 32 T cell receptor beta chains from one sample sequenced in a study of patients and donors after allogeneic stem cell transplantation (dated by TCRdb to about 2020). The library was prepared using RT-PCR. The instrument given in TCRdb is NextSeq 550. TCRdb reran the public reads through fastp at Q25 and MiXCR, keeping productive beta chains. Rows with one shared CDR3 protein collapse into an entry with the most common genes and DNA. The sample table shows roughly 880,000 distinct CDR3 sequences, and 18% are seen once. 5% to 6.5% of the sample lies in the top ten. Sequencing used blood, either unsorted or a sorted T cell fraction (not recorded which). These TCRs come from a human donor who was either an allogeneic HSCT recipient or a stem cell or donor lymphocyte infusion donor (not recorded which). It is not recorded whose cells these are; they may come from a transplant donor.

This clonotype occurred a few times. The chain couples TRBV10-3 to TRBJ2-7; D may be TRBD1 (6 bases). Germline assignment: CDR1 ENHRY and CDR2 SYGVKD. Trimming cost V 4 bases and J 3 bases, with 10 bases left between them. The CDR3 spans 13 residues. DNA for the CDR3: TGTGCCATCAGTGTCGGGACAAACTACGAGCAGTACTTC. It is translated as CAISVGTNYEQYF.

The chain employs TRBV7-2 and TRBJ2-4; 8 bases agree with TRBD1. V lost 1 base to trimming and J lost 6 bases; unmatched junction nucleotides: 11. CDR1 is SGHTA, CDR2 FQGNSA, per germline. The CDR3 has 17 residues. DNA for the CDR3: TGTGCCAGCAGCTTAGTAAGGCCAGGGGGCCGTGGAAACATTCAGTACTTC. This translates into CASSLVRPGGRGNIQYF.

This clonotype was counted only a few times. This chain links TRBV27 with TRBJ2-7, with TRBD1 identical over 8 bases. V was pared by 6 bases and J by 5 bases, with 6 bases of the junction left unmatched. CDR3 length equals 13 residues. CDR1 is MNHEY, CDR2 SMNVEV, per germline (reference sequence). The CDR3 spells CASSPQGAHEQYF. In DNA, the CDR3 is TGTGCCAGCAGCCCTCAGGGGGCCCACGAGCAGTACTTC.

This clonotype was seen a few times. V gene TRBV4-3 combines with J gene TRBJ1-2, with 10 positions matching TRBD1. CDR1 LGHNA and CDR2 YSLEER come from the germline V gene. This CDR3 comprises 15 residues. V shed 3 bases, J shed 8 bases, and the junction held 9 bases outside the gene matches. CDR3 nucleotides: TGCGCCAGCAGCCAGGACCCCGGGACAGGGGACGGCTACACCTTC. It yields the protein CASSQDPGTGDGYTF.

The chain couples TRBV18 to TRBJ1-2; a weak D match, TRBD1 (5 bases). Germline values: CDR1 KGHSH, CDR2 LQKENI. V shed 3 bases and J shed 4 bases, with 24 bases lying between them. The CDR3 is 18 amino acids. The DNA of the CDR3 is TGTGCCAGCTCACCGTGGAGGGACGCATCCCTTGCATTCTATGGCTACACCTTC. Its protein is CASSPWRDASLAFYGYTF.

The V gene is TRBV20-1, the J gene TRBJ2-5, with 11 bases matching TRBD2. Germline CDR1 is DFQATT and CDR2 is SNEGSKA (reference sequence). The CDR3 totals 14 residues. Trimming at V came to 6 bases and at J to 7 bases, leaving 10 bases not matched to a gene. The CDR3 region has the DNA TGCAGTGCCTGCGGGACTAGCGGCTCGGGGACCCAGTACTTC. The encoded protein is CSACGTSGSGTQYF.

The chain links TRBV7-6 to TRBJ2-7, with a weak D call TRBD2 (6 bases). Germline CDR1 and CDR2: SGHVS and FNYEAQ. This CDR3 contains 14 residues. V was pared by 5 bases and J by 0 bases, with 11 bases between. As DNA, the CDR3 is TGTGCCAGCAGCAATGGAGGGAGCTCCTACGAGCAGTACTTC. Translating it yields CASSNGGSSYEQYF.

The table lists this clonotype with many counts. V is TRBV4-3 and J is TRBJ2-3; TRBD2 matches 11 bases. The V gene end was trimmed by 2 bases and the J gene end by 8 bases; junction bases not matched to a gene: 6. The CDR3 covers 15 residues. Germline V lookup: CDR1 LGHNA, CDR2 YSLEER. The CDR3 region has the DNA TGCGCCAGCAGCCAAAATAGCGGGGGGGCCCCTACGCAGTATTTT. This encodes CASSQNSGGAPTQYF.

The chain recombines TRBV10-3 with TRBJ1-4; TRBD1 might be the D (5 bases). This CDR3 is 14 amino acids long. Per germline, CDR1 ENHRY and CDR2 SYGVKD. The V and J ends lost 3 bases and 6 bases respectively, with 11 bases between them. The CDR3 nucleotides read TGTGCCATCAGTGAAGGGGCTCGAGATGAAAAACTGTTTTTT. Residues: CAISEGARDEKLFF.

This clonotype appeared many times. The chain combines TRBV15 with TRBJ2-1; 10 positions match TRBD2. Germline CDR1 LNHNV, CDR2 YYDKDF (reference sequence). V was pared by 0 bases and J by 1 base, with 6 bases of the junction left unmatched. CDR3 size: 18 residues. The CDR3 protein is CATSRDRWTSGSYNEQFF. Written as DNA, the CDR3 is TGTGCCACCAGCAGAGATCGCTGGACTAGCGGATCCTACAATGAGCAGTTCTTC.

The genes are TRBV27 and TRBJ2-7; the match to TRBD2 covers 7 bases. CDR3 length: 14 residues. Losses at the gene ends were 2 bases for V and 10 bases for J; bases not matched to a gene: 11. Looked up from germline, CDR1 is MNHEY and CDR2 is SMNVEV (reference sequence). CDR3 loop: CASSLPGQRERQYF. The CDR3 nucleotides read TGTGCCAGCAGTTTACCCGGCCAGCGGGAAAGACAGTACTTC.

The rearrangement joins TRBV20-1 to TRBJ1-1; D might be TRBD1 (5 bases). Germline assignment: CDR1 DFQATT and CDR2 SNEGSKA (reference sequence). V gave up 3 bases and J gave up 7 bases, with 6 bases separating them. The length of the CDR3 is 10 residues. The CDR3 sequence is CSASDSEAFF. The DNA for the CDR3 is TGCAGTGCTAGTGACAGTGAAGCTTTCTTT.

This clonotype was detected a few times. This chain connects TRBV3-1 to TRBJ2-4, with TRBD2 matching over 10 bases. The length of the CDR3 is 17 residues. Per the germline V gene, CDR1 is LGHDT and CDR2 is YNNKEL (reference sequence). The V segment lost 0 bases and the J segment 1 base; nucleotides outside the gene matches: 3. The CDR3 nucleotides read TGTGCCAGCAGCCAAGATTTTAGCGGGGGGGCCAAAAACATTCAGTACTTC. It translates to CASSQDFSGGAKNIQYF.

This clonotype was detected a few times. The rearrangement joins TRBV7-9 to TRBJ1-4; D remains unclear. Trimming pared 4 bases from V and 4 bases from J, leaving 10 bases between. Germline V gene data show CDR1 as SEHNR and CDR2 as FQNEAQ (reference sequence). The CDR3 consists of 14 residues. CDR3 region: CASSSPALNEKLFF. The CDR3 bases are TGTGCCAGCAGCTCCCCCGCCCTTAATGAAAAACTGTTTTTT.

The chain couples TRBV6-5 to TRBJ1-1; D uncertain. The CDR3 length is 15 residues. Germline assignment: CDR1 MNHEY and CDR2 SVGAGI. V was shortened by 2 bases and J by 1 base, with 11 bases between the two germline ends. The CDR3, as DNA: TGTGCCAGCAGTTACGATATAGGAACGAACACTGAAGCTTTCTTT. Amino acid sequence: CASSYDIGTNTEAFF.

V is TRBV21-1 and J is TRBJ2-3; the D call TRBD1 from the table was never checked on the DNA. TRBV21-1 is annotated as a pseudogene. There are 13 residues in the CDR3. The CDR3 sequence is CASTPPPGDTQYF. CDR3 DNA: TGTGCCAGCACCCCCCCCCCCGGAGATACGCAGTATTTT.

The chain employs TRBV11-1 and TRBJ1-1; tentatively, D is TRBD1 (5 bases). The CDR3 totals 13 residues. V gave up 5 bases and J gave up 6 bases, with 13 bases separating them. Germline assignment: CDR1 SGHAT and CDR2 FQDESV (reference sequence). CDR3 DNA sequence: TGTGCCAGCAGCCCCCCAGGGCACGCTGAAGCTTTCTTT. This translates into CASSPPGHAEAFF.

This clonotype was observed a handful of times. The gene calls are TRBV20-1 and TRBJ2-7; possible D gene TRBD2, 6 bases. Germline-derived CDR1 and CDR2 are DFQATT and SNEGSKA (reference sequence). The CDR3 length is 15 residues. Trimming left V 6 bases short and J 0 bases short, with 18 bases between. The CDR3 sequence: CSAGARGISSYEQYF. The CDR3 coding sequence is TGCAGTGCCGGCGCCCGGGGGATAAGCTCCTACGAGCAGTACTTC.

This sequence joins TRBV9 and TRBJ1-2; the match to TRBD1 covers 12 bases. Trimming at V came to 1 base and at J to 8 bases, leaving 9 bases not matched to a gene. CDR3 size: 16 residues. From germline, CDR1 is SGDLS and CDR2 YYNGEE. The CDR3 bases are TGTGCCAGCAGCGTACCGGGACAGGGGGCGCGTCAAGGCTACACCTTC. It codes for CASSVPGQGARQGYTF.

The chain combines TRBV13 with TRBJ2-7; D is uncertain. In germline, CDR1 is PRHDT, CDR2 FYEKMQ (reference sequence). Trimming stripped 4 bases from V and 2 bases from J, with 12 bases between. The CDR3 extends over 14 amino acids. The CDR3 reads CASSSSLIAYEQYF. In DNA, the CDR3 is TGTGCCAGCAGCTCATCACTAATTGCCTACGAGCAGTACTTC.

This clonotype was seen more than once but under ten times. CDR3 region: CASSLVDSYYEQYF. CDR3 in DNA: TGCGCCAGCAGCTTGGTGGACTCGTACTACGAGCAGTACTTC. The rearrangement uses TRBV5-1 and TRBJ2-7; D possibly corresponds to TRBD2 (5 bases). CDR3 length equals 14 residues. With 0 bases removed from V and 3 bases from J, the gap between germline ends came to 10 bases. CDR1 and CDR2 from the germline V gene are SGHRS and YFSETQ.

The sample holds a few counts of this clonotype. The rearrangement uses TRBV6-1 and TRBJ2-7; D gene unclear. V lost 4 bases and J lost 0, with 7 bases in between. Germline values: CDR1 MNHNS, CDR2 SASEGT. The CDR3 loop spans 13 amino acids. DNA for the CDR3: TGTGCCAGCAGTGGTGCTGCCTCCTACGAGCAGTACTTC. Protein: CASSGAASYEQYF.

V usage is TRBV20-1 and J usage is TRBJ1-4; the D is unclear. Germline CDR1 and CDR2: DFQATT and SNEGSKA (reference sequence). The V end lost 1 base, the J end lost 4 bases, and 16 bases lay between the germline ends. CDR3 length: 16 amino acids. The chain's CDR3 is CSARVGRPRGNEKLFF. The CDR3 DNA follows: TGCAGTGCTAGAGTAGGGAGGCCTCGGGGTAATGAAAAACTGTTTTTT.

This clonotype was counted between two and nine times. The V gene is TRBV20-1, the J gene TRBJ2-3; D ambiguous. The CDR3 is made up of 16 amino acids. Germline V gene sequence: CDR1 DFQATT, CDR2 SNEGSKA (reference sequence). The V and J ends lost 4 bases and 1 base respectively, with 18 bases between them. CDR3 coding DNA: TGCAGTGCTAAATCCCTCGCAGCGTCGGGCACAGATACGCAGTATTTT. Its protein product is CSAKSLAASGTDTQYF.

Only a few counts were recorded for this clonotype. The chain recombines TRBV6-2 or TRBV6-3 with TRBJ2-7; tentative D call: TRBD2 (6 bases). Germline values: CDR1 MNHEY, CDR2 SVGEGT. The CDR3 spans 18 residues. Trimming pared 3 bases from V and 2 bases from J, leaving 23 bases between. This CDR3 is CASSYHVGGAGPPYEQYF. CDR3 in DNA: TGTGCCAGCAGTTATCACGTTGGCGGGGCAGGGCCCCCCTACGAGCAGTACTTC.

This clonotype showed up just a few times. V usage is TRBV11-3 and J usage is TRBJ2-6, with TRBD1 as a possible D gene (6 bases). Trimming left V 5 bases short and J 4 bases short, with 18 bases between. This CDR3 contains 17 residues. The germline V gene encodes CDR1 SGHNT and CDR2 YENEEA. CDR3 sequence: CASSRRVQGSGANVLTF. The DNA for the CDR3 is TGTGCCAGCAGCAGACGAGTACAGGGCTCGGGGGCCAACGTCCTGACTTTC.

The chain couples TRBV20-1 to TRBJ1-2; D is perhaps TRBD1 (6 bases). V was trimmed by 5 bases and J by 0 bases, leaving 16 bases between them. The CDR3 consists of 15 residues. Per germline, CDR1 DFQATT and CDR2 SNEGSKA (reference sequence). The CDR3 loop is CSARGQSRANYGYTF. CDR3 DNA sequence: TGCAGTGCTCGTGGACAGAGTCGAGCTAACTATGGCTACACCTTC.

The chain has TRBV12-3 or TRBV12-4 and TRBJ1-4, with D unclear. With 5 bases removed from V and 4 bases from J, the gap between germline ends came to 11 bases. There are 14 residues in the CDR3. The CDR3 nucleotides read TGTGCCAGCAGTAACGGACGAATTAATGAAAAACTGTTTTTT. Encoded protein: CASSNGRINEKLFF.

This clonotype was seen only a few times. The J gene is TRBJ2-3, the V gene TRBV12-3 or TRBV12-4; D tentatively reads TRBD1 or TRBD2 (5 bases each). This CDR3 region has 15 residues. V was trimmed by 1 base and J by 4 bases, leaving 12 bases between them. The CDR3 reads CASSLGGFKADTQYF. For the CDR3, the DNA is TGTGCCAGCAGTTTAGGGGGGTTCAAGGCAGATACGCAGTATTTT.

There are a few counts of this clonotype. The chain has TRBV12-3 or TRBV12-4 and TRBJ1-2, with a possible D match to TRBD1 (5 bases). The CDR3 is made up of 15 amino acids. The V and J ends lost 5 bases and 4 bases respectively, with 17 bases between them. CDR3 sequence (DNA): TGTGCCAGCAGTCCCCACGAGGGGTCCGGCTATGGCTACACCTTC. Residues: CASSPHEGSGYGYTF.

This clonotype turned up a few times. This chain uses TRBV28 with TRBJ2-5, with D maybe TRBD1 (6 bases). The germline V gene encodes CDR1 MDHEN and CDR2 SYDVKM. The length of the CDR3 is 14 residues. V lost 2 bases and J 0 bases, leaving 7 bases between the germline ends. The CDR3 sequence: CASSLGQNQETQYF. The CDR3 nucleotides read TGTGCCAGCAGTTTAGGACAGAACCAAGAGACCCAGTACTTC.

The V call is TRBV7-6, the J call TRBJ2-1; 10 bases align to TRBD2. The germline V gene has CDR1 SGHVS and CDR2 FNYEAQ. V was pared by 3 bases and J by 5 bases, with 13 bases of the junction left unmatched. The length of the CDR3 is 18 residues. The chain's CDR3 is CASSFSVTSGDPNNEQFF. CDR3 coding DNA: TGTGCCAGCAGCTTTTCGGTCACTAGCGGGGACCCCAACAATGAGCAGTTCTTC.